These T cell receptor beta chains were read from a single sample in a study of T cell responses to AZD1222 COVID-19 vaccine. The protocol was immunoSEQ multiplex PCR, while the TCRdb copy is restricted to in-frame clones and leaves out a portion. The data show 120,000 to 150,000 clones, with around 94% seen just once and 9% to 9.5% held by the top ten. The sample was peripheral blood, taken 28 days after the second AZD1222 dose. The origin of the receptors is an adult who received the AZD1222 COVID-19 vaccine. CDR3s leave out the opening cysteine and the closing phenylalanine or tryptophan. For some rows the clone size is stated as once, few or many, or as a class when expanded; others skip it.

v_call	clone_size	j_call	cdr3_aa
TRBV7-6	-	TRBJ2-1	ASSSLARSSYNEQF
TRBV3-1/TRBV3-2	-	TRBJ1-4	ASQKRDRVGKLF
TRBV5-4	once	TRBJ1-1	ASMTGGGLVSEAF
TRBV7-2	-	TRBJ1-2	ASSLGGSRGYT
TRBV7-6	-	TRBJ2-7	ASSRGTSGTGSEQY
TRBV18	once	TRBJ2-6	ASSSRAGANVLT
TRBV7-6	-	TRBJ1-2	ASSPGDLSPYGYT
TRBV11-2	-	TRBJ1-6	ASSPDRGGSPLH
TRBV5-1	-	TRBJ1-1	ASSLNGGERTEAF
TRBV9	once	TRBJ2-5	ASSVSSGQGGVETQY
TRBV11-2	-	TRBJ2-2	ASSSGRGAAGELF
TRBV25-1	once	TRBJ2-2	ASSERDRDTGELF
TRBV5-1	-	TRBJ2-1	ASSLVRGSVEQF
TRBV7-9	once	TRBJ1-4	ASSTYRGGEKLF
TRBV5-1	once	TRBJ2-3	ASSESGRGTDTQY
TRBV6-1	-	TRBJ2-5	ASSGGQGETQY
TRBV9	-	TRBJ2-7	ASSPAEGGIPYEQY
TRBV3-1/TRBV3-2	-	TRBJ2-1	ASSPPGTNLGNEQF
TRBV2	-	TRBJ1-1	ASSERALKAF
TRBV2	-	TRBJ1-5	ATSRGVWDQPQH
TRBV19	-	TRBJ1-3	ASSRGSGNTIY
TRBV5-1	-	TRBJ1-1	ASSFGGINTEAF
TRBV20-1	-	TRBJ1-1	SARSGFEAF
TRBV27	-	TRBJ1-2	ASSLRGRGHGYT
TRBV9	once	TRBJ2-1	ASSVVVPGLAGDNEQF
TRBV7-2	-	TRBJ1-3	ASSTQRLSGNTIY
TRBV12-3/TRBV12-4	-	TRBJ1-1	ASSWGFAEAF
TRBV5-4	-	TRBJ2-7	ASSSSGTSGNYEQY
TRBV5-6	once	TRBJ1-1	ASAGKLMNTEAF
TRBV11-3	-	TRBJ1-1	ASSLDGREGSYEAF
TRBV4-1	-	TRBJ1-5	ASSQDPGGGTGYQPQH